Listed below are T cell receptor beta chains from one sample, sequenced in a study of blood T cell repertoires in COVID-19. TCRdb's copy holds only in-frame clones and misses some; the assay was immunoSEQ multiplex PCR. The sample records more than 200,000 clones, roughly 88% being singletons. Sequenced sample: peripheral blood. Receptors originate from a human donor in a cohort sampled during active COVID-19. Each CDR3 is given with its conserved first and last residue. A D gene is named only where the DNA matches it firmly. Size is omitted from some rows. Given values are once, few, many or a class for expanded clones.

V	size	J	D	CDR3	DNA
TRBV28	.	TRBJ2-7	TRBD1	CASSLRDATGTFSEQYF	TGTGCCAGCAGTTTGAGGGACGCGACAGGGACCTTTAGCGAGCAGTACTTC
TRBV4-3	.	TRBJ2-2	.	CASSQLTGELFF	TGCGCCAGCAGCCAACTTACCGGGGAGCTGTTTTTT
TRBV4-1	.	TRBJ2-3	.	CASSQGRGRDTQYF	TGCGCCAGCAGCCAAGGGAGGGGCCGGGATACGCAGTATTTT
TRBV19	.	TRBJ2-3	.	CASSTIFLRWVPITDTQYF	TGTGCCAGTAGTACCATATTCCTCAGGTGGGTCCCCATCACAGATACGCAGTATTTT
TRBV5-1	.	TRBJ1-3	TRBD1	CASSVGQGGGNTIYF	TGCGCCAGCAGCGTTGGGCAGGGGGGAGGAAACACCATATATTTT
TRBV14	.	TRBJ1-2	.	CASSPRQFPNYGYTF	TGTGCCAGCAGCCCCCGACAGTTTCCTAACTATGGCTACACCTTC
TRBV5-1	.	TRBJ2-1	.	CASRRSGEGNEQFF	TGCGCCAGCAGGAGGTCGGGAGAGGGCAATGAGCAGTTCTTC
TRBV7-8	.	TRBJ1-1	.	CASSPGVEAFF	TGTGCCAGCAGCCCGGGAGTAGAAGCTTTCTTT
TRBV6-2/TRBV6-3	once	TRBJ2-1	.	CASSQQNEQFF	TGTGCCAGCAGTCAACAAAATGAGCAGTTCTTC
TRBV6-5	.	TRBJ1-2	TRBD1	CASSQQQGNYGYTF	TGTGCCAGCAGTCAACAACAGGGGAACTATGGCTACACCTTC
TRBV24-1	.	TRBJ2-7	.	CATSGTDSYEQYF	TGTGCCACCAGTGGGACAGATTCCTACGAGCAGTACTTC
TRBV28	.	TRBJ1-1	TRBD1	CASSGQGRAMNTEAFF	TGTGCCAGCAGTGGACAGGGGAGAGCTATGAACACTGAAGCTTTCTTT
TRBV4-2	once	TRBJ2-7	.	CASSHLEVAGAYEQYF	TGTGCCAGCAGCCATCTAGAGGTGGCAGGGGCCTACGAGCAGTACTTC
TRBV15	.	TRBJ2-5	TRBD1	CATSTPQGAEEETQYF	TGTGCCACCAGCACCCCACAGGGGGCTGAGGAAGAGACCCAGTACTTC
TRBV27	.	TRBJ1-2	.	CASRLNMRSTNYGYTF	TGTGCCAGCAGACTAAATATGCGTTCGACTAACTATGGCTACACCTTC
TRBV2	.	TRBJ1-4	.	CASSYRSLNEKLFF	TGTGCCAGCAGCTACAGATCTTTAAATGAAAAACTGTTTTTT
TRBV5-4	once	TRBJ1-1	TRBD1	CASSKGQGRDTEAFF	TGTGCCAGCAGCAAAGGACAGGGACGCGACACTGAAGCTTTCTTT
TRBV5-1	.	TRBJ2-7	.	CASSQQGNPSDEQYF	TGCGCCAGCAGCCAACAGGGCAATCCCTCAGACGAGCAGTACTTC
TRBV13	once	TRBJ2-7	.	CASSYGEGSYEQYF	TGTGCCAGCAGCTACGGAGAGGGTTCCTACGAGCAGTACTTC
TRBV5-1	.	TRBJ2-3	.	CASNSRGYDTQYF	TGCGCCAGCAACTCCCGGGGGTATGATACGCAGTATTTT
TRBV24-1	.	TRBJ1-4	TRBD1	CATTPDRDEKLFF	TGTGCCACCACCCCTGACAGGGATGAAAAACTGTTTTTT
TRBV19	.	TRBJ2-7	.	CASSPSDSSYEQYF	TGTGCCAGTAGTCCCTCGGACAGCTCCTACGAGCAGTACTTC
TRBV24-1	few	TRBJ1-1	.	CATSVNRESDTEAFF	TGTGCCACCAGTGTTAACAGGGAATCGGACACTGAAGCTTTCTTT
TRBV3-1/TRBV3-2	.	TRBJ1-5	.	CASSQDLNNQPQHF	TGTGCCAGCAGCCAAGACCTAAACAATCAGCCCCAGCATTTT
TRBV9	.	TRBJ2-5	.	CASSVSRGLQETQYF	TGTGCCAGCAGTGTAAGCCGGGGATTACAAGAGACCCAGTACTTC
TRBV18	.	TRBJ2-7	TRBD1	CASSPPRAGGLSYEQYF	TGTGCCAGCTCACCCCCCCGGGCAGGGGGCCTTTCCTACGAGCAGTACTTC
TRBV2	.	TRBJ2-7	TRBD1	CASSYTGQGAQQYF	TGTGCCAGCAGTTATACGGGACAGGGGGCTCAGCAGTACTTC
TRBV28	.	TRBJ2-1	.	CASSLGVAVNEQFF	TGTGCCAGCAGTTTGGGGGTAGCGGTCAATGAGCAGTTCTTC
TRBV5-6	.	TRBJ1-1	TRBD1	CASSLPDRAYTEAFF	TGTGCCAGCAGCCTGCCGGACAGGGCCTATACTGAAGCTTTCTTT
TRBV19	.	TRBJ1-1	TRBD1	CASSQGTGAEAFF	TGTGCCAGTAGTCAAGGGACAGGAGCAGAAGCTTTCTTT
TRBV4-3	once	TRBJ1-4	.	CASSQVGSGANEKLFF	TGCGCCAGCAGCCAAGTAGGGAGCGGGGCCAATGAAAAACTGTTTTTT
TRBV7-9	.	TRBJ1-6	TRBD1	CASSLEGQGTTPLHF	TGTGCCAGCAGCTTAGAGGGACAGGGAACGACACCCCTCCACTTT
TRBV23-1	.	TRBJ2-7	TRBD1	CASSTGQGHEQYF	TGCGCCAGCTCGACGGGACAGGGCCACGAGCAGTACTTC
TRBV7-3	few	TRBJ1-5	.	CATSMEDSNQPQHF	TGTGCCACCTCAATGGAGGATAGCAATCAGCCCCAGCATTTT
TRBV5-6	.	TRBJ2-6	TRBD1	CASSFLWTGGVSGANVLTF	TGTGCCAGCAGCTTTCTATGGACAGGGGGCGTCTCTGGGGCCAACGTCCTGACTTTC
TRBV29-1	.	TRBJ2-6	TRBD1	CSVMDRRGSGANVLTF	TGCAGCGTGATGGACAGGAGAGGCTCTGGGGCCAACGTCCTGACTTTC
TRBV19	.	TRBJ2-7	.	CASSIGAHEQYF	TGTGCCAGTAGTATTGGTGCGCACGAGCAGTACTTC